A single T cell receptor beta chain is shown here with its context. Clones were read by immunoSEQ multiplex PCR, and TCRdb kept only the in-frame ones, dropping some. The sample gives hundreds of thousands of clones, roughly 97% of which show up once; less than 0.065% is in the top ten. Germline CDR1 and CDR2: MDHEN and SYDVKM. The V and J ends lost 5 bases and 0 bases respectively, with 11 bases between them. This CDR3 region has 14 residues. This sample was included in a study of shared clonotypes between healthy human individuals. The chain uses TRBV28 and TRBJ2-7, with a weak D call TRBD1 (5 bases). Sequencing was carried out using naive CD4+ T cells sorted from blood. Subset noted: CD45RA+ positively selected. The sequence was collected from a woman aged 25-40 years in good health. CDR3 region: CASSTYRSSYEQYF. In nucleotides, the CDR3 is TGTGCCAGCAGTACTTACAGGAGCTCCTACGAGCAGTACTTC.